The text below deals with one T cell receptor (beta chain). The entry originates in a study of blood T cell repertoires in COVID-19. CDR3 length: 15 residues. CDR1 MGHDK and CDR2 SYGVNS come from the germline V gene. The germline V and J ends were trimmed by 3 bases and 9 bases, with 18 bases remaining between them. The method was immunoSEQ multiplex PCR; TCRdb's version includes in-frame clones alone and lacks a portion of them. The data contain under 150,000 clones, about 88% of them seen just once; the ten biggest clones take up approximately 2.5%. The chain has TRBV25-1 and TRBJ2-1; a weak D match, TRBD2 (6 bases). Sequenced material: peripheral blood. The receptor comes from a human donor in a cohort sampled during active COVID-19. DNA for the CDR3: TGTGCCAGCAGTGACGGGACTCTCCACGGGGGTGAGCAGTTCTTC. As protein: CASSDGTLHGGEQFF.